This is a list of T cell receptor beta chains from one sample in a study of T cell responses to AZD1222 COVID-19 vaccine. Here immunoSEQ multiplex PCR was the method, and the copy in TCRdb shows in-frame clones only, minus some. This sample carries tens of thousands of clones, approximately 85% of them seen once, and the ten largest clones take around 10%. Sequenced material: peripheral blood, taken 28 days after the second AZD1222 dose. Source of these receptors: an adult who received the AZD1222 COVID-19 vaccine. CDR3s include the opening cysteine and the closing phenylalanine or tryptophan. D genes are given only for firm matches. Clone size is stated in some rows and not others, as once, few, many or a class when expanded.

d_gene: NA; v_gene: TRBV3-1/TRBV3-2; abundance: NA; j_gene: TRBJ2-1; CDR3nt: TGTGCCAGCAGCCACCAGACCAGAGGACTCATCAATGAGCAGTTCTTC; CDR3aa: CASSHQTRGLINEQFF
d_gene: NA; v_gene: TRBV24-1; abundance: NA; j_gene: TRBJ1-4; CDR3nt: TGTGCCACCAGTGATTCGATAGGAGGAACTAATGAAAAACTGTTTTTT; CDR3aa: CATSDSIGGTNEKLFF
d_gene: NA; v_gene: TRBV6-2/TRBV6-3; abundance: NA; j_gene: TRBJ1-5; CDR3nt: TGTGCCAGCAGTGGCGCCCTCGGACGGAATCAGCCCCAGCATTTT; CDR3aa: CASSGALGRNQPQHF
d_gene: NA; v_gene: TRBV3-1/TRBV3-2; abundance: few; j_gene: TRBJ1-3; CDR3nt: TGTGCCAGCAGCCAACGAGGGACGAGAAACACCATATATTTT; CDR3aa: CASSQRGTRNTIYF
d_gene: TRBD1; v_gene: TRBV2; abundance: once; j_gene: TRBJ2-1; CDR3nt: TGTGCCAGCAGAGACAGGGCGGGCTCCTACAATGAGCAGTTCTTC; CDR3aa: CASRDRAGSYNEQFF
d_gene: NA; v_gene: TRBV10-3; abundance: NA; j_gene: TRBJ2-7; CDR3nt: TGTGCCATCAGAGCAGGGTTCGAGCAGTACTTC; CDR3aa: CAIRAGFEQYF
d_gene: NA; v_gene: TRBV9; abundance: NA; j_gene: TRBJ2-1; CDR3nt: TGTGCCAGCAGCGAGGGACCGAACGTGCAGTTCTTC; CDR3aa: CASSEGPNVQFF
d_gene: NA; v_gene: TRBV29-1; abundance: NA; j_gene: TRBJ1-2; CDR3nt: TGCAGCGTTGGATATGGGGGTAGGGCTGCTAACTATGGCTACACCTTC; CDR3aa: CSVGYGGRAANYGYTF
d_gene: TRBD1; v_gene: TRBV6-5; abundance: NA; j_gene: TRBJ1-5; CDR3nt: TGTGCCAGCAGTTACTCCGGACAGGGAGGCAATCAGCCCCAGCATTTT; CDR3aa: CASSYSGQGGNQPQHF
d_gene: TRBD1; v_gene: TRBV6-4; abundance: NA; j_gene: TRBJ2-3; CDR3nt: TGTGCCAGCAGTCTGGACAGGGGTGAAGATACGCAGTATTTT; CDR3aa: CASSLDRGEDTQYF
d_gene: NA; v_gene: TRBV29-1; abundance: few; j_gene: TRBJ2-2; CDR3nt: TGCAGCGTTCGACTTTTCGGGGAGCTGTTTTTT; CDR3aa: CSVRLFGELFF
d_gene: NA; v_gene: TRBV2; abundance: few; j_gene: TRBJ2-1; CDR3nt: TGTGCCAGCAGTACCTATAACAATGAGCAGTTCTTC; CDR3aa: CASSTYNNEQFF
d_gene: TRBD1; v_gene: TRBV7-2; abundance: few; j_gene: TRBJ1-3; CDR3nt: TGTGCCAGCAGCCCCAGGGGGGATTGGAACACCATATATTTT; CDR3aa: CASSPRGDWNTIYF
d_gene: NA; v_gene: TRBV19; abundance: few; j_gene: TRBJ2-1; CDR3nt: TGTGCCAGTAGAGGACGGGGCAATGAGCAGTTCTTC; CDR3aa: CASRGRGNEQFF
d_gene: TRBD1; v_gene: TRBV5-1; abundance: NA; j_gene: TRBJ2-6; CDR3nt: TGCGCCAGCAGCTTGCCGGGACAGGCTGACTCTGGGGCCAACGTCCTGACTTTC; CDR3aa: CASSLPGQADSGANVLTF
d_gene: TRBD1; v_gene: TRBV7-9; abundance: NA; j_gene: TRBJ1-2; CDR3nt: TGTGCCAGCAGCTTAGACGACAGGGTCTATGGCTACACCTTC; CDR3aa: CASSLDDRVYGYTF
d_gene: NA; v_gene: TRBV11-3; abundance: once; j_gene: TRBJ2-7; CDR3nt: TGTGCCAGCAGCTTAGTAGCATTGGGGAGCTCCTACGAGCAGTACTTC; CDR3aa: CASSLVALGSSYEQYF
d_gene: TRBD1; v_gene: TRBV29-1; abundance: NA; j_gene: TRBJ2-1; CDR3nt: TGCAGCGCAGCGGACAGGGGTAACAATGAGCAGTTCTTC; CDR3aa: CSAADRGNNEQFF
d_gene: TRBD1; v_gene: TRBV15; abundance: few; j_gene: TRBJ1-5; CDR3nt: TGTGCCACCATGACCGGGACAGGGGGCAATCAGCCCCAGCATTTT; CDR3aa: CATMTGTGGNQPQHF
d_gene: NA; v_gene: TRBV6-5; abundance: NA; j_gene: TRBJ2-2; CDR3nt: TGTGCCAGCAGTTTGGACAGTTGGACCGGGGAGCTGTTTTTT; CDR3aa: CASSLDSWTGELFF
d_gene: NA; v_gene: TRBV11-3; abundance: NA; j_gene: TRBJ2-1; CDR3nt: TGTGCCAGCAGCTTAGATACCCGGCTTGCGTTCTTC; CDR3aa: CASSLDTRLAFF
d_gene: TRBD1; v_gene: TRBV19; abundance: NA; j_gene: TRBJ1-4; CDR3nt: TGTGCCAGTAGTACGGGGACAGTTGGGGAAAAACTGTTTTTT; CDR3aa: CASSTGTVGEKLFF
d_gene: TRBD2; v_gene: TRBV5-1; abundance: NA; j_gene: TRBJ2-1; CDR3nt: TGCGCCAGCAGCTTGGACCTGGGTAGCGGGGGTAGTTCTCCGTTCTTC; CDR3aa: CASSLDLGSGGSSPFF
d_gene: TRBD1; v_gene: TRBV27; abundance: once; j_gene: TRBJ1-2; CDR3nt: TGTGCCAGCAGTTTCGGACAGGGGGCCAGCTATGGCTACACCTTC; CDR3aa: CASSFGQGASYGYTF
d_gene: TRBD1; v_gene: TRBV6-2/TRBV6-3; abundance: NA; j_gene: TRBJ1-4; CDR3nt: TGTGCCAGCAGTTATTCCGGGACAGGGAATGAAAAACTGTTTTTT; CDR3aa: CASSYSGTGNEKLFF
d_gene: NA; v_gene: TRBV12-5; abundance: NA; j_gene: TRBJ2-6; CDR3nt: TGTGCTAGTGGTTTAAGCTCTGGGGCCAACGTCCTGACTTTC; CDR3aa: CASGLSSGANVLTF
d_gene: NA; v_gene: TRBV2; abundance: NA; j_gene: TRBJ2-7; CDR3nt: TGTGCCAGCACCGAAAGGGAGGCAGCCTACGAGCAGTACTTC; CDR3aa: CASTEREAAYEQYF
d_gene: NA; v_gene: TRBV10-3; abundance: NA; j_gene: TRBJ1-2; CDR3nt: TGTGCCATCAGTGAAGGTCCAGTCTATGGCTACACCTTC; CDR3aa: CAISEGPVYGYTF
d_gene: NA; v_gene: TRBV13; abundance: NA; j_gene: TRBJ1-3; CDR3nt: TGTGCCAGCAGCTTAACCCAGGGCCTCTCTGGAAACACCATATATTTT; CDR3aa: CASSLTQGLSGNTIYF
d_gene: NA; v_gene: TRBV4-1; abundance: NA; j_gene: TRBJ1-1; CDR3nt: TGCGCCAGCAGCCAAGTGCCGGGGCCGGGGAACACTGAAGCTTTCTTT; CDR3aa: CASSQVPGPGNTEAFF
d_gene: TRBD1; v_gene: TRBV3-1/TRBV3-2; abundance: few; j_gene: TRBJ1-1; CDR3nt: TGTGCCAGCAGCCAAGGACAGGGGAACACTGAAGCTTTCTTT; CDR3aa: CASSQGQGNTEAFF
d_gene: NA; v_gene: TRBV7-2; abundance: NA; j_gene: TRBJ2-1; CDR3nt: TGTGCCAGCAGCTTTAGAGACGGCTACAATGAGCAGTTCTTC; CDR3aa: CASSFRDGYNEQFF
d_gene: NA; v_gene: TRBV5-1; abundance: NA; j_gene: TRBJ1-1; CDR3nt: TGCGCCAGCAGCTTGTCTAACTCAGCCCCGGGAGCTTTCTTT; CDR3aa: CASSLSNSAPGAFF
d_gene: TRBD2; v_gene: TRBV2; abundance: NA; j_gene: TRBJ2-5; CDR3nt: TGTGCCAGCAGGATAGGGATAGCGGGAGTAGAGACCCAGTACTTC; CDR3aa: CASRIGIAGVETQYF
d_gene: NA; v_gene: TRBV4-1; abundance: NA; j_gene: TRBJ1-3; CDR3nt: TGCGCCAGCAGCATCGGGACCGACCTCTCTGGAAACACCATATATTTT; CDR3aa: CASSIGTDLSGNTIYF
d_gene: NA; v_gene: TRBV6-2/TRBV6-3; abundance: NA; j_gene: TRBJ2-3; CDR3nt: TGTGCCAGCAGTTCCGGGGGACCAGATACGCAGTATTTT; CDR3aa: CASSSGGPDTQYF
d_gene: NA; v_gene: TRBV4-1; abundance: NA; j_gene: TRBJ1-6; CDR3nt: TGCGCCAGCAGCCAAGGAAGACAGAGCTCCTATAATTCACCCCTCCACTTT; CDR3aa: CASSQGRQSSYNSPLHF
d_gene: NA; v_gene: TRBV18; abundance: NA; j_gene: TRBJ1-5; CDR3nt: TGTGCCAGCTCAACTGGTCTATCTGGGCAGGGGAATCAGCCCCAGCATTTT; CDR3aa: CASSTGLSGQGNQPQHF
d_gene: NA; v_gene: TRBV4-1; abundance: NA; j_gene: TRBJ1-1; CDR3nt: TGCGCCAGCAGCCAAGACGGGTCATTCGAAGCTTTCTTT; CDR3aa: CASSQDGSFEAFF